The TCR beta chain described here comes from a study of cytomegalovirus exposure and HLA in healthy donors. The CDR3 is 14 amino acids. CDR1 is LNHDA and CDR2 is SQIVND in the germline V gene (reference sequence). The germline V and J ends were trimmed by 7 bases and 5 bases, with 17 bases remaining between them. This PCR relied on a set of 60 Vbeta primers and 13 Jbeta primers. Assay: immunoSEQ multiplex PCR; the TCRdb copy retains only in-frame clones and omits some. The top ten clones hold 7.4% of a sample with about 89,000 clones, 85% of them seen once. Worth noting for this clone: Antigen specificity is unknown.

Study observations and caveats: TCR beta chains numbering 164 were designated cytomegalovirus-associated. Accounts indicate the classifier identified cytomegalovirus status with strong specificity and sensitivity.

The chain couples TRBV19 to TRBJ1-1, with D hard to call. The material sequenced was PBMCs. The receptor's source is a man between 35 and 55 years old in good health and CMV-seropositive. The CDR3 reads CASTGRLKKTEAFF. The CDR3, as DNA: TGTGCCAGTACTGGCAGACTGAAAAAAACTGAAGCTTTCTTT.